Listed below are T cell receptor beta chains from one sample, sequenced in a study of T-cell reconstitution after alpha-beta-depleted transplantation in children. TCRdb used MiXCR to reprocess the PCR reads, holding one entry per CDR3 protein. Counted here are about 980,000 distinct CDR3 sequences, around 30% occurring once; the ten biggest clones make up about 28%. Here the sequenced sample was PBMCs, mostly from graft donor cells, taken 360 days after TCRalphabeta/CD19-depleted stem cell transplant. The receptors come from a boy in the first two years of life who had a stem cell transplant for SCID, so the T cells may come from the graft donor. The CDR3 runs from the conserved cysteine through the conserved F or W. D genes are given only for firm matches. Expanded clones get a size class; other rows say once, few or many, or leave the size out.

D: TRBD1
V: TRBV29-1
size: .
J: TRBJ2-2
DNA: TGCAGCGGGGGACAGAGAAACACCGGGGAGCTGTTTTTT
CDR3: CSGGQRNTGELFF

D: TRBD2
V: TRBV24-1
size: few
J: TRBJ2-2
DNA: TGTGCCACCAGTGAAGGCGGGGGGCTCTCCACCGGGGAGCTGTTTTTT
CDR3: CATSEGGGLSTGELFF

D: .
V: TRBV2
size: .
J: TRBJ2-5
DNA: TGTGCCAGCAGTGACTTACGACAGGGAGGCGGGGAGACCCAGTACTTC
CDR3: CASSDLRQGGGETQYF

D: TRBD2
V: TRBV27
size: .
J: TRBJ2-1
DNA: TGTGCCAGCAAACTTAGCGGGGAGTACAATGAGCAGTTCTTC
CDR3: CASKLSGEYNEQFF

D: TRBD1
V: TRBV5-6
size: .
J: TRBJ1-5
DNA: TGTGCCAGCAGCTTGGGACAGGGGAGTGGACAGCCCCAGCATTTT
CDR3: CASSLGQGSGQPQHF

D: .
V: TRBV11-2
size: few
J: TRBJ2-5
DNA: TGTGCCAGCAGCGTCGAAAGAGAGACCCAGTACTTC
CDR3: CASSVERETQYF

D: .
V: TRBV20-1
size: few
J: TRBJ2-1
DNA: TGCAGTGCTAGGGGATTTGGATTGGATGAGCAGTTCTTC
CDR3: CSARGFGLDEQFF

D: .
V: TRBV12-3/TRBV12-4
size: few
J: TRBJ1-3
DNA: TGTGCCAGCAGTTTTTGGCGGATCTCTGGAAACACCATATATTTT
CDR3: CASSFWRISGNTIYF

D: .
V: TRBV9
size: .
J: TRBJ2-3
DNA: TGTGCCAGCAGCGTAGGCCTCACAGATACGCAGTATTTT
CDR3: CASSVGLTDTQYF

D: .
V: TRBV12-3/TRBV12-4
size: .
J: TRBJ1-5
DNA: TGTGCCAGCACGCCCCGCGGAATGGTGGGTCAGCCCCAGCATTTT
CDR3: CASTPRGMVGQPQHF

D: TRBD1
V: TRBV29-1
size: .
J: TRBJ2-7
DNA: TGCAGCGTTGGGGACAGGGTGGACGTCGAGCAGTACTTC
CDR3: CSVGDRVDVEQYF

D: TRBD1
V: TRBV12-3/TRBV12-4
size: few
J: TRBJ2-1
DNA: TGTGCCAGCAGTTTTGGGGACAGGCAGTTCTTC
CDR3: CASSFGDRQFF

D: TRBD1
V: TRBV29-1
size: .
J: TRBJ2-1
DNA: TGCAGCGTCCGCCGGGACAGGTTCTACAATGAGCAGTTCTTC
CDR3: CSVRRDRFYNEQFF

D: .
V: TRBV20-1
size: few
J: TRBJ2-7
DNA: TGCAGTGCCAGGGACGGCCACTCCTACGAGCAGTACTTC
CDR3: CSARDGHSYEQYF

D: .
V: TRBV20-1
size: .
J: TRBJ2-5
DNA: TGCAGTGCTAGAGAAGCCCTCCCCACTGGGGGTTCGGAGACCCAGTACTTC
CDR3: CSAREALPTGGSETQYF

D: .
V: TRBV12-3/TRBV12-4
size: few
J: TRBJ2-7
DNA: TGTGCCAGCAGTATTAGGGACGGTCCCTACGAGCAGTACTTC
CDR3: CASSIRDGPYEQYF

D: TRBD1
V: TRBV27
size: .
J: TRBJ2-7
DNA: TGTGCCAGCAGTTTACTGACAGGGGTGAGCAACGAGCAGTACTTC
CDR3: CASSLLTGVSNEQYF

D: .
V: TRBV3-1
size: .
J: TRBJ2-7
DNA: TGTGCCAGCAGCCGACAGGTGATAGGCGAGCAGTACTTC
CDR3: CASSRQVIGEQYF

D: .
V: TRBV25-1
size: .
J: TRBJ1-3
DNA: TGTGCCAGCAGTGAACAATCGGGCTCTGGAAACACCATATATTTT
CDR3: CASSEQSGSGNTIYF

D: TRBD2
V: TRBV4-2
size: .
J: TRBJ2-3
DNA: TGTGCCAGCAGCCAAGATCTTCGACTAGCGGGGCCCACAGATACGCAGTATTTT
CDR3: CASSQDLRLAGPTDTQYF

D: .
V: TRBV12-3/TRBV12-4
size: few
J: TRBJ2-1
DNA: TGTGCCAGCAGTCAGTTAGCCTACAGCTACAATGAGCAGTTCTTC
CDR3: CASSQLAYSYNEQFF

D: .
V: TRBV5-1
size: few
J: TRBJ2-5
DNA: TGCGCCAGCAGCTTGTTCGCAGGGGAGACCCAGTACTTC
CDR3: CASSLFAGETQYF

D: .
V: TRBV20-1
size: few
J: TRBJ2-7
DNA: TGCAGTGTTCTCTCCGGACAGCGCTACGAGCAGTACTTC
CDR3: CSVLSGQRYEQYF

D: .
V: TRBV20-1
size: few
J: TRBJ2-2
DNA: TGCAGTGCTAGAGCGTGGGATAGGTCCGGGGAGCTGTTTTTT
CDR3: CSARAWDRSGELFF

D: .
V: TRBV3-1
size: .
J: TRBJ1-4
DNA: TGTGCCAGCAGCCAAGATCAGGGGACCCTTGCAACTAATGAAAAACTGTTTTTT
CDR3: CASSQDQGTLATNEKLFF

D: TRBD2
V: TRBV11-2
size: .
J: TRBJ2-3
DNA: TGTGCCAGCAGCCTTCTCCGGGGGGGCGTAGATACGCAGTATTTT
CDR3: CASSLLRGGVDTQYF

D: .
V: TRBV12-3/TRBV12-4
size: many
J: TRBJ2-7
DNA: TGTGCCAGCACCCAGAGGGGGGGCCTTAGCTCCTACGAGCAGTACTTC
CDR3: CASTQRGGLSSYEQYF

D: .
V: TRBV29-1
size: .
J: TRBJ1-4
DNA: TGCAGCGTTGAGGTGGGGTATCGGGAAAAACTGTTTTTT
CDR3: CSVEVGYREKLFF

D: TRBD2
V: TRBV12-3/TRBV12-4
size: few
J: TRBJ2-1
DNA: TGTGCCAGCAGTCGTGGGGGGACTAGCAGTTACAATGAGCAGTTCTTC
CDR3: CASSRGGTSSYNEQFF

D: TRBD1
V: TRBV27
size: once
J: TRBJ2-7
DNA: TGTGCCAGCATTCCCGGGACAGGGGGGGCCTACGAGCAGTACTTC
CDR3: CASIPGTGGAYEQYF

D: .
V: TRBV18
size: few
J: TRBJ1-5
DNA: TGTGCCAGCTCACCACCGATCTGGGGGGGGGCGCCAGGCAATCAGCCCCAGCATTTT
CDR3: CASSPPIWGGAPGNQPQHF

D: .
V: TRBV12-3/TRBV12-4
size: .
J: TRBJ2-5
DNA: TGTGCCAGCAACGGGGACCAAGAGACCCAGTACTTC
CDR3: CASNGDQETQYF

D: .
V: TRBV3-1
size: .
J: TRBJ1-5
DNA: TGTGCCAGCAGCCAAGAGTTCGGGATAGGGCCCCAGCATTTT
CDR3: CASSQEFGIGPQHF

D: TRBD2
V: TRBV27
size: .
J: TRBJ2-5
DNA: TGTGCCAGGACAGTGGGGAGGGCCCAGTACTTC
CDR3: CARTVGRAQYF

D: .
V: TRBV7-8
size: .
J: TRBJ2-5
DNA: TGTGCCAGCAGCGTAGCCCAAAGGGAGACCCAGTACTTC
CDR3: CASSVAQRETQYF

D: .
V: TRBV12-3/TRBV12-4
size: few
J: TRBJ2-7
DNA: TGTGCCAGCTCCTTCGGGGGGACAGCCTCGTACGAGCAGTACTTC
CDR3: CASSFGGTASYEQYF

D: .
V: TRBV20-1
size: few
J: TRBJ1-6
DNA: TGCAGTGCTAGAGATGGCAGGCAGGTTTATTCACCCCTCCACTTT
CDR3: CSARDGRQVYSPLHF

D: .
V: TRBV12-3/TRBV12-4
size: many
J: TRBJ2-5
DNA: TGTGCCAGCAGTTTCGGTCCAGGGCGAGAGACCCAGTACTTC
CDR3: CASSFGPGRETQYF

D: .
V: TRBV12-3/TRBV12-4
size: .
J: TRBJ1-1
DNA: TGTGCCAGCAGTCCCCGGACTGAGGCCGCTGAAGCTTTCTTT
CDR3: CASSPRTEAAEAFF

D: .
V: TRBV12-3/TRBV12-4
size: .
J: TRBJ1-1
DNA: TGTGCCAGCAGCCATAGGGTAAAAGGCACTGAAGCTTTCTTT
CDR3: CASSHRVKGTEAFF

D: .
V: TRBV3-1
size: many
J: TRBJ1-1
DNA: TGTGCCAGCAGCCGAGCAACAGGTGCCACTGAAGCTTTCTTT
CDR3: CASSRATGATEAFF

D: TRBD2
V: TRBV20-1
size: few
J: TRBJ2-2
DNA: TGCAGTGCTAGTCTAGCGGGGGCGAACACCGGGGAGCTGTTTTTT
CDR3: CSASLAGANTGELFF

D: TRBD2
V: TRBV2
size: .
J: TRBJ2-3
DNA: TGTGCCAGCAGTGAAGCTGTGGGGGGACTAGTCACAGATACGCAGTATTTT
CDR3: CASSEAVGGLVTDTQYF